Detailed here is one TCR beta chain. Its antigen is unidentified. These data originate in a study of Tregs in tolerant kidney transplant recipients. As for the study in general: Recipients received nonmyeloablative bone marrow transplants from related graft donors, with transient mixed chimerism.

Unstimulated regulatory T cells (CD4+CD25+CD127-), CD4+CD25- non-regulatory cells, CD4 and CD8 cells were FACS-sorted from thawed PBMCs. TCRdb's table, derived via immunoSEQ multiplex PCR, lists solely in-frame clones and lacks some. The table has fewer than 80,000 clones, nearly 98% seen once. Overall study findings and caveats: Findings come from small patient numbers and require larger validation.

The CDR3 covers 12 residues. Deletions cut 6 bases from V and 7 bases from J, with 13 bases between. Germline CDR1 SNHLY, CDR2 FYNNEI. This rearrangement joins TRBV2 to TRBJ2-7; D uncertain. The sequences come from Tregs from blood, collected before the transplant. The TCR comes from a human donor who received a combined kidney and bone marrow transplant. CDR3 in amino acids: CASRELNSEQYF. The CDR3 DNA reads TGTGCCAGCAGGGAACTCAACAGTGAGCAGTACTTC.